One and the same sample provided the 19 T cell receptor beta chains below, sequenced in a study of T cells in Graves' hyperthyroidism and ophthalmopathy. From RNA transcripts, TCR beta CDR3 regions were amplified. The TCR CDR3 first-round RT-PCR relied on the HTBI primer set. TCRdb called the multiplex PCR reads again in MiXCR, with one record for every CDR3 protein. Among 500,000 to 650,000 distinct CDR3 sequences listed, 13% to 15% were seen once. The sequencing input was blood. Receptor source: a woman aged 40 to 50 with Graves' hyperthyroidism.

This clonotype was found many times. The CDR3 sequence: CASSQRQPPESYEQYF. CDR3 coding DNA: TGCGCCAGCAGCCAAAGGCAGCCCCCCGAGTCCTACGAGCAGTACTTC. This chain uses TRBV4-1 with TRBJ2-7; no firm D call. V lost 2 bases, J lost 1 base, and 15 bases lay in between. This CDR3 comprises 16 residues. Germline CDR1 MGHRA, CDR2 YSYEKL.

Ten or more counts support this clonotype. J is TRBJ1-2 and V is TRBV3-1; perhaps TRBD1 as D (6 bases). Germline values: CDR1 LGHDT, CDR2 YNNKEL (reference sequence). The CDR3 contains 13 residues. The ends were cut back, 1 base at V and 4 bases at J, with 7 bases in the middle. The CDR3 is CASSQAGVYGYTF. CDR3 sequence (DNA): TGTGCCAGCAGCCAAGCAGGGGTCTATGGCTACACCTTC.

Ten or more counts support this clonotype. The chain uses TRBV20-1 and TRBJ2-7; D unresolved. Germline V gives CDR1 DFQATT, CDR2 SNEGSKA (reference sequence). This CDR3 has 14 amino acids. V was cut by 0 bases and J by 5 bases, with 14 bases left in between. The CDR3 nucleotides read TGCAGTGCTAGAGATTTGCGCGGAGATGACGAGCAGTACTTC. As protein: CSARDLRGDDEQYF.

Many counts were recorded for this clonotype. The chain joins TRBV20-1 to TRBJ2-7; D possibly uses TRBD1 or TRBD2 (5 bases each). Looked up from germline, CDR1 is DFQATT and CDR2 is SNEGSKA (reference sequence). Trimming shortened V by 0 bases and J by 2 bases, and 14 bases separated the two germline ends. This CDR3 spans 15 amino acids. CDR3 region: CSARDFREKAYEQYF. The DNA of the CDR3 is TGCAGTGCTAGAGATTTCAGGGAGAAAGCCTACGAGCAGTACTTC.

This clonotype occurred many times. This chain links TRBV7-3 with TRBJ2-1; 12 nucleotides line up with TRBD2. This CDR3 region has 17 residues. CDR1 and CDR2 (germline): SGHTA, FQGTGA. V lost 5 bases and J lost 7; bases outside the gene matches: 12. CDR3 DNA: TGTGCCAGCAGCAACGGACTAGCGGGGAGGGGGGCTAATGAGCAGTTCTTC. Translation: CASSNGLAGRGANEQFF.

The chain couples TRBV29-1 to TRBJ2-3; TRBD2 is a possible D gene (6 bases). V lost 1 base to trimming and J lost 8 bases, with 13 bases between them. The CDR3 contains 13 residues. Germline CDR1 is SQVTM and CDR2 is ANQGSEA. CDR3: CSVEAETRGTQYF. CDR3 sequence (DNA): TGCAGCGTTGAAGCTGAGACTAGAGGTACGCAGTATTTT.

Only one count was recorded for this clonotype. This rearrangement joins TRBV5-1 to TRBJ1-6; weak D call: TRBD1 (5 bases). The germline gives CDR1 SGHRS, CDR2 YFSETQ. Trimming took off 4 bases at V and 9 bases at J, with 17 bases between the two ends. This CDR3 contains 15 residues. CDR3 loop: CASSLAGVEGSPLHF. The DNA of the CDR3 is TGCGCCAGCAGCCTTGCGGGGGTGGAGGGTTCACCCCTCCACTTT. Full variable domain (remainder filled in from reference TRBV5-1 and TRBJ1-6): KAGVTQTPRYLIKTRGQQVTLSCSPISGHRSVSWYQQTPGQGLQFLFEYFSETQRNKGNFPGRFSGRQFSNSRSEMNVSTLELGDSALYLCASSLAGVEGSPLHFGNGTRLTVT.

In the case of this clonotype: The conserved phenylalanine or tryptophan normally closing the CDR3 is absent here, so this likely arose from a read error. The V gene is TRBV2, the J gene TRBJ1-2; D gene unclear. The CDR3 consists of 13 residues. Germline assignment: CDR1 SNHLY and CDR2 FYNNEI. Trimming shortened V by 1 base and J by 4 bases, and 7 bases separated the two germline ends. The CDR3 DNA is TGTGCCAGCAGTGAAGGAACAGCCTATGGCTACACCCTC. It yields the protein CASSEGTAYGYTL.

This clonotype appeared many times. The chain recombines TRBV5-1 with TRBJ2-5; TRBD2 agrees at 7 bases. Germline CDR1 and CDR2: SGHRS and YFSETQ. V trimming: 0 bases; J trimming: 5 bases; junction bases outside the gene matches: 10. The CDR3 spans 16 residues. This CDR3 is CASSLEAGRPGETQYF. The CDR3 DNA reads TGCGCCAGCAGCTTGGAAGCGGGACGCCCGGGGGAGACCCAGTACTTC.

This clonotype was picked up many times. This chain joins TRBV12-3 or TRBV12-4 and TRBJ1-4, with a tentative D call TRBD1 (5 bases). Trimming took 1 base from V and 6 from J, leaving 9 bases between them. This CDR3 is built from 14 residues. DNA of the CDR3: TGTGCCAGCAGTTTAGGGGGGAGGGATGAAAAACTGTTTTTT. Translated, it gives CASSLGGRDEKLFF.

This clonotype was seen at least ten times. The genes are TRBV28 and TRBJ2-2; D is perhaps TRBD2 (6 bases). The CDR3 spans 13 residues. Per germline, CDR1 MDHEN and CDR2 SYDVKM. Trimming shortened V by 6 bases and J by 9 bases, and 14 bases separated the two germline ends. CDR3 coding DNA: TGTGCCAGCAGCCCCCTGGGGGGTCGGGAGCTGTTTTTT. Its translation is CASSPLGGRELFF.

This clonotype was recorded at least ten times. The chain couples TRBV18 to TRBJ2-1; 8 nucleotides match TRBD1. The J segment lost 9 bases and the V segment lost 3 bases, leaving 7 bases of the junction unmatched. The CDR3 consists of 14 residues. Germline V gives CDR1 KGHSH, CDR2 LQKENI. CDR3 region: CASSPGQVGSEQFF. As DNA, the CDR3 is TGTGCCAGCTCACCGGGACAGGTTGGAAGTGAGCAGTTCTTC.

The rearrangement links TRBV29-1 to TRBJ1-1; D is unresolved. This CDR3 region has 12 residues. Between the trimmed V and J ends, which lost 4 bases and 7 bases, there was a span of 13 bases. Looked up from germline, CDR1 is SQVTM and CDR2 is ANQGSEA. Here the CDR3 reads CSVVMGSGEAFF. DNA for the CDR3: TGCAGCGTTGTAATGGGCTCGGGTGAAGCTTTCTTT.

Of note for this clonotype: This sequence may be a read error, since a much larger clone differs from it by one base. The rearrangement joins TRBV2 to TRBJ1-1, with D maybe TRBD1 (5 bases). V was clipped by 3 bases and J by 4 bases, with 15 bases between them. The CDR3 is made up of 15 amino acids. Germline V gene data show CDR1 as SNHLY and CDR2 as FYNNEI. CDR3 nucleotides: TGTGCCAGCAGTGAGGATGCAGGGATGAGCACTGAAGCTTTCTTT. Translation: CASSEDAGMSTEAFF.

V and J are TRBV14 and TRBJ2-7; D may match TRBD1 or TRBD2 (5 bases each). This CDR3 spans 13 amino acids. CDR1 is SGHDN and CDR2 is FVKESK in the germline V gene. V was pared by 4 bases and J by 6 bases, with 13 bases between. The CDR3 sequence: CASSLSGGGEQYF. Here the CDR3 DNA reads TGTGCCAGCAGCCTCTCTGGTGGGGGCGAGCAGTACTTC.

This clonotype appeared many times. V is TRBV7-3 and J is TRBJ2-1; TRBD2 matches 8 bases. Trimming cost V 1 base and J 2 bases; bases outside gene matches: 4. The CDR3 length is 16 residues. Germline V CDR1 and CDR2: SGHTA, FQGTGA. CDR3 DNA sequence: TGTGCCAGCAGCTTAATTGGTAGCGGGACCTACAATGAGCAGTTCTTC. Its translation is CASSLIGSGTYNEQFF. The entire variable domain, with the rest obtained from reference TRBV7-3 and TRBJ2-1, is as follows: GAGVSQTPSNKVTEKGKYVELRCDPISGHTALYWYRQSLGQGPEFLIYFQGTGAADDSGLPNDRFFAVRPEGSVSTLKIQRTERGDSAVYLCASSLIGSGTYNEQFFGPGTRLTVL.

The sample holds many counts of this clonotype. V usage is TRBV11-1 and J usage is TRBJ2-1; 12 nucleotides agree with TRBD2. The CDR3 consists of 17 residues. The V gene end was trimmed by 1 base and the J gene end by 0 bases; junction bases not matched to a gene: 1. CDR1 and CDR2 from the germline V gene are SGHAT and FQDESV (reference sequence). CDR3 in DNA: TGTGCCAGCAGCTTAGAGACTAGCGGGAGCTCCTACAATGAGCAGTTCTTC. Translation gives CASSLETSGSSYNEQFF.

The chain's CDR3 is CATSDRALSSPQHF. In DNA, the CDR3 is TGTGCCACCAGTGATCGCGCCCTATCATCGCCCCAGCATTTT. J is TRBJ1-5 and V is TRBV24-1; no firm D call. Germline assignment: CDR1 KGHDR and CDR2 SFDVKD. Trimming removed 3 bases at V and 9 bases at J, with 14 bases between. CDR3 size: 14 residues.

This clonotype came up a few times. The chain carries TRBV7-9 and TRBJ2-1; D might be TRBD2 (5 bases). The CDR3 length is 14 residues. V was clipped by 10 bases and J by 8 bases, with 21 bases between them. Per the germline V gene, CDR1 is SEHNR and CDR2 is FQNEAQ (reference sequence). The CDR3 DNA follows: TGTGCCAAGGAGGCTTTCCCGTCCTTGGATGAGCAGTTCTTC. Translated: CAKEAFPSLDEQFF.